Shown below are 23 T cell receptor beta chains from a single sample sequenced in a study of neurological immune-mediated disorders. TCRdb called the 5' RACE reads again in MiXCR, with one record for every CDR3 protein. The sample consists of over 60,000 distinct CDR3 sequences, approximately 5% of them appearing once. The sequenced sample was PBMCs. These receptors all stem from a woman in her twenties or thirties with multiple sclerosis.

Ten or more counts support this clonotype. This rearrangement joins TRBV5-6 to TRBJ2-5, with 8 bases identical to TRBD1. J lost 1 base, V lost 2 bases, and 4 bases had no gene match. CDR3 length equals 15 residues. Germline V gives CDR1 SGHDT, CDR2 YYEEEE. The CDR3 nucleotides read TGTGCCAGCAGCTTCTCAACAGGGGGCCAAGAGACCCAGTACTTC. This gives the protein CASSFSTGGQETQYF.

This clonotype was found many times. The genes are TRBV5-1 and TRBJ2-1; no clear D gene. The CDR3 has 17 residues. V lost 4 bases and J lost 0, with 17 bases in between. The germline V gene has CDR1 SGHRS and CDR2 YFSETQ. The CDR3 region is CASSPALGGHSYNEQFF. CDR3 in DNA: TGCGCCAGCAGCCCTGCTTTGGGCGGCCACTCCTACAATGAGCAGTTCTTC.

The J gene is TRBJ2-6, the V gene TRBV5-1; TRBD2 matches at 8 bases. The CDR3 runs 20 residues. Trimming cost V 0 bases and J 2 bases; bases outside gene matches: 13. Germline V lookup: CDR1 SGHRS, CDR2 YFSETQ. For the CDR3, the DNA is TGCGCCAGCAGCTTGGCGCTTTCCAGCGGGAGCCTCCCTGGGGCCAACGTCCTGACTTTC. It yields the protein CASSLALSSGSLPGANVLTF.

This clonotype was recorded at least ten times. The chain carries TRBV20-1 and TRBJ1-1; D is possibly TRBD1 (6 bases). V was trimmed by 4 bases and J by 1 base, leaving 10 bases between them. CDR1 is DFQATT, CDR2 SNEGSKA, per germline (reference sequence). The CDR3 runs to 13 residues. Here the CDR3 reads CSAIQGGNTEAFF. The CDR3 DNA reads TGCAGTGCTATACAGGGTGGGAACACTGAAGCTTTCTTT.

This clonotype was found a few times. This chain connects TRBV6-6 to TRBJ1-2, with TRBD1 matching 7 bases. Losses at the gene ends were 6 bases for V and 6 bases for J; bases not matched to a gene: 4. There are 12 residues in the CDR3. The germline V gene encodes CDR1 MNHNY and CDR2 SVGAGI (reference sequence). CDR3 protein: CASRGTEDGYTF. CDR3 coding DNA: TGTGCCAGCAGAGGGACAGAAGATGGCTACACCTTC.

This clonotype was observed a few times. The V gene is TRBV20-1, the J gene TRBJ2-1; the D gene could be TRBD1 or TRBD2 (5 bases each). V was shortened by 0 bases and J by 6 bases, with 9 bases between the two germline ends. From germline, CDR1 is DFQATT and CDR2 SNEGSKA (reference sequence). The CDR3 runs to 13 residues. CDR3 amino acids: CSARDTRGNEQFF. The CDR3 DNA follows: TGCAGTGCTAGAGATACTAGGGGCAATGAGCAGTTCTTC.

This clonotype was detected many times. The chain's CDR3 is CASSLGLHTDTQYF. The CDR3 DNA is TGCGCCAGCAGCTTGGGGCTACACACAGATACGCAGTATTTT. The chain is built from TRBV5-1 and TRBJ2-3; D remains unclear. This CDR3 is 14 amino acids long. Germline-derived CDR1 and CDR2 are SGHRS and YFSETQ. Trimming removed 0 bases at V and 2 bases at J, with 7 bases between.

The genes are TRBV12-3 or TRBV12-4 and TRBJ1-2, with a tentative D call TRBD1 (5 bases). With 2 bases removed from V and 3 bases from J, the gap between germline ends came to 13 bases. This CDR3 comprises 15 residues. The CDR3 protein is CASSLSAGSHYGYTF. CDR3 DNA: TGTGCCAGCAGTTTATCGGCAGGGTCGCACTATGGCTACACCTTC.

The genes are TRBV5-1 and TRBJ2-1; D is perhaps TRBD2 (6 bases). This CDR3 has 14 residues. The V and J ends lost 6 bases and 3 bases respectively, with 13 bases between them. Germline-derived CDR1 and CDR2 are SGHRS and YFSETQ. In DNA form, the CDR3 reads TGCGCCAGCACCGAACCCGGGGGCTACAATGAGCAGTTCTTC. Protein: CASTEPGGYNEQFF.

This clonotype has at least ten counts. This chain joins TRBV6-1 and TRBJ2-3; maybe TRBD1 (5 bases). The CDR3 extends over 13 amino acids. With 7 bases removed from V and 1 base from J, the gap between germline ends came to 9 bases. Germline loops: CDR1 MNHNS, CDR2 SASEGT. CDR3 DNA: TGTGCCAGCACCTTGACAGGCACAGATACGCAGTATTTT. Translated: CASTLTGTDTQYF.

This clonotype was found many times. The chain employs TRBV6-1 and TRBJ1-2, with D uncertain. Germline V gene data show CDR1 as MNHNS and CDR2 as SASEGT. The CDR3 is 14 amino acids. V was pared by 7 bases and J by 1 base, with 13 bases between. The CDR3 sequence is CASTPSSINYGYTF. The CDR3 DNA reads as TGTGCCAGCACCCCCAGCTCGATTAACTATGGCTACACCTTC.

This clonotype appeared many times. CDR3 protein: CASSLGSDTQYF. CDR3 nucleotide sequence: TGTGCCAGCAGCTTGGGATCTGATACGCAGTATTTT. The chain has TRBV5-5 and TRBJ2-3; D uncertain. This CDR3 contains 12 residues. The V gene lost 0 bases and the J gene lost 6 bases, with 5 bases spanning the gap. From germline, CDR1 is SGHKS and CDR2 YYEKEE (reference sequence).

The sample holds many counts of this clonotype. The CDR3 spells CASSLVTSANYEQYF. Here the CDR3 DNA reads TGTGCCAGCAGCTTAGTGACTAGCGCTAACTACGAGCAGTACTTC. This chain links TRBV13 with TRBJ2-7, with 8 positions matching TRBD2. V shed 1 base, J shed 3 bases, and the junction held 5 bases outside the gene matches. Germline CDR1 is PRHDT and CDR2 is FYEKMQ (reference sequence). The CDR3 covers 15 residues.

This clonotype was observed at least ten times. This chain joins TRBV20-1 and TRBJ1-5, with 8 bases fitting TRBD1. V was pared by 6 bases and J by 4 bases, with 2 bases of the junction left unmatched. The CDR3 runs to 12 residues. Germline V gene lookup returns CDR1 DFQATT and CDR2 SNEGSKA (reference sequence). CDR3 sequence: CSAQGENQPQHF. CDR3 DNA: TGCAGTGCACAGGGGGAAAATCAGCCCCAGCATTTT.

This clonotype was recorded at least ten times. In DNA, the CDR3 is TGTGCCAGCAGCGTAGAAGCGGATCCCGGGGAGCTGTTTTTT. As protein: CASSVEADPGELFF. The chain carries TRBV9 and TRBJ2-2, with a tentative D call TRBD2 (5 bases). This CDR3 spans 14 amino acids. V was trimmed by 0 bases and J by 6 bases, leaving 9 bases between them. CDR1 is SGDLS and CDR2 is YYNGEE in the germline V gene.

CDR3 bases: TGTGCCTGGAGCCCGGACTCGTGGGGGACCGGGGAGCTGTTTTTT. It encodes CAWSPDSWGTGELFF. J is TRBJ2-2 and V is TRBV30, with D possibly being TRBD1 or TRBD2 (5 bases each). The germline CDR1 and CDR2 sequences are GTSNPN and SVGIG (reference sequence). The CDR3 sequence is 15 residues long. V was clipped by 3 bases and J by 5 bases, with 16 bases between them.

Many counts were recorded for this clonotype. In DNA form, the CDR3 reads TGCAGTGCTAGACCTACGACTAGCGGGGATACGGAGACCCAGTACTTC. It specifies CSARPTTSGDTETQYF. The chain is built from TRBV20-1 and TRBJ2-5; 11 bases match TRBD2. The V and J ends lost 2 bases and 5 bases, in that order; junction bases with no gene match: 10. Germline V lookup: CDR1 DFQATT, CDR2 SNEGSKA (reference sequence). The CDR3 runs to 16 residues.

This clonotype was recorded only once. The junction departs from the called germline gene at one end, perhaps through a read error. The chain is built from TRBV4-1 and TRBJ2-3; the match to TRBD2 covers 11 bases. Germline assignment: CDR1 MGHRA and CDR2 YSYEKL. This CDR3 has 15 amino acids. The CDR3 sequence: CASSEGLAVSDTQYF. The CDR3 DNA follows: TGCGCCAGCAGCGAGGGACTAGCGGTGTCGGATACACAGTATTTT.

This clonotype was detected ten times or more. The chain couples TRBV28 to TRBJ2-1; D gene ambiguous. This CDR3 is built from 10 residues. The germline V gene encodes CDR1 MDHEN and CDR2 SYDVKM. The V end was cut by 8 bases, the J end by 10 bases, with 9 bases between. The CDR3, as DNA: TGTGCCAGCCGGAAGAAGGAGCAGTTCTTC. Residues: CASRKKEQFF.

This clonotype was counted ten times or more. The chain employs TRBV5-4 and TRBJ2-3; the match to TRBD2 covers 8 bases. The germline CDR1 and CDR2 sequences are SGHNT and YYREEE (reference sequence). V trimming: 10 bases; J trimming: 1 base; junction bases outside the gene matches: 2. The CDR3 contains 12 residues. CDR3 protein: CAVGGGTDTQYF. The CDR3 DNA is TGTGCCGTCGGGGGGGGCACAGATACGCAGTATTTT.

Ten or more counts support this clonotype. This chain uses TRBV5-1 with TRBJ2-3; TRBD2 matches at 8 bases. Germline V lookup: CDR1 SGHRS, CDR2 YFSETQ. This CDR3 region has 17 residues. After removal of 0 bases from V and 5 bases from J, the junction contained 11 bases not matched to a gene. The CDR3 nucleotides are TGCGCCAGCAGCTTGGAGCGGGGGCCGAAGGACTTAGATACGCAGTATTTT. This gives the protein CASSLERGPKDLDTQYF. Full variable domain (outside the CDR3, taken from reference TRBV5-1 and TRBJ2-3): KAGVTQTPRYLIKTRGQQVTLSCSPISGHRSVSWYQQTPGQGLQFLFEYFSETQRNKGNFPGRFSGRQFSNSRSEMNVSTLELGDSALYLCASSLERGPKDLDTQYFGPGTRLTVL.

The V and J genes are TRBV20-1 and TRBJ2-1; a possible D gene is TRBD2 (6 bases). From germline, CDR1 is DFQATT and CDR2 SNEGSKA (reference sequence). The CDR3 spans 14 residues. V lost 0 bases and J lost 4, with 10 bases in between. CDR3 protein: CSARDSGDYNEQFF. The CDR3 region has the DNA TGCAGTGCTAGAGATTCGGGAGATTACAATGAGCAGTTCTTC.

This clonotype was observed many times. The chain recombines TRBV20-1 with TRBJ1-4; 7 positions agree with TRBD1. Germline V lookup: CDR1 DFQATT, CDR2 SNEGSKA (reference sequence). V lost 3 bases to trimming and J lost 1 base; unmatched junction nucleotides: 2. The CDR3 covers 14 residues. CDR3 sequence: CSARTGLTNEKLFF. The CDR3 DNA reads TGCAGTGCTAGGACAGGGTTAACTAATGAAAAACTGTTTTTT.